Listed below are T cell receptor beta chains from one sample, sequenced in a study of metastatic and nonmetastatic thyroid tumors. TCRdb re-clonotyped the PCR reads through MiXCR. The data contain around 5,900 clones, roughly a third of them singletons. The sequencing sample was made of adjacent normal tissue. These receptor sequences come from a male donor with papillary thyroid cancer or a benign thyroid nodule (not recorded which). Some clones in this sample may be carry-over from other donors' samples. Each CDR3 is given with its conserved first and last residue. Each record gives: V gene, J gene, CDR3 length, D gene, clone size, CDR3 DNA, CDR3 protein. The D gene is left open where the match is weak. Expanded clones are given a class, and other clones once, few, many or no size at all.

v_gene: TRBV10-3; j_gene: TRBJ1-2; len: 13; d_gene: NA; abundance: NA; CDR3nt: TGTGCCATCGGTCAGACAGGTACGTATGTCTACACCTTC; CDR3aa: CAIGQTGTYVYTF
v_gene: TRBV11-2; j_gene: TRBJ1-1; len: 14; d_gene: NA; abundance: NA; CDR3nt: TGTGCCAGCACCCCCATGTCCTCGAGGACTGAAGCTTTCTTT; CDR3aa: CASTPMSSRTEAFF
v_gene: TRBV6-2/TRBV6-3; j_gene: TRBJ2-7; len: 15; d_gene: NA; abundance: few; CDR3nt: TGTGCCAGCAGTTACGAGGCCTCCCTTCCCTACGAGCAGTACTTC; CDR3aa: CASSYEASLPYEQYF
v_gene: TRBV27; j_gene: TRBJ1-6; len: 16; d_gene: NA; abundance: many; CDR3nt: TGTGCCAGCAGTCCCTACGGCGTAGGGTTGGATTCACCCCTCCACTTT; CDR3aa: CASSPYGVGLDSPLHF
v_gene: TRBV7-3; j_gene: TRBJ1-3; len: 16; d_gene: NA; abundance: NA; CDR3nt: TGTGCCAGCAGCTTAACCCCAGGCCACTCTGGAAACACCATATATTTT; CDR3aa: CASSLTPGHSGNTIYF
v_gene: TRBV2; j_gene: TRBJ2-7; len: 14; d_gene: NA; abundance: NA; CDR3nt: TGTGCCAGCAGTGTCCCACCAAAGACCCACGAGCAGTACTTC; CDR3aa: CASSVPPKTHEQYF
v_gene: TRBV2; j_gene: TRBJ2-1; len: 16; d_gene: NA; abundance: NA; CDR3nt: TGTGCCAGCCTACTGAGTGGAGAGGTCTCCTACAATGAGCAGTTCTTC; CDR3aa: CASLLSGEVSYNEQFF
v_gene: TRBV15; j_gene: TRBJ2-2; len: 21; d_gene: TRBD2; abundance: NA; CDR3nt: TGTGCCACCAGCAGAGAGAGGAGCGGGACCGGACTTGACTCGAACACCGGGGAGCTGTTTTTT; CDR3aa: CATSRERSGTGLDSNTGELFF
v_gene: TRBV27; j_gene: TRBJ1-1; len: 15; d_gene: NA; abundance: NA; CDR3nt: TGTGCCAGCAGTTTAAATGTAGGATGGGGAACTGAAGCTTTCTTT; CDR3aa: CASSLNVGWGTEAFF
v_gene: TRBV4-1; j_gene: TRBJ1-2; len: 14; d_gene: TRBD1; abundance: NA; CDR3nt: TGCGCCAGCAGCCAAGAAGGACAGGTCTATGGCTACACCTTC; CDR3aa: CASSQEGQVYGYTF
v_gene: TRBV9; j_gene: TRBJ2-6; len: 21; d_gene: TRBD1; abundance: few; CDR3nt: TGTGCCAGCAGCGTAAGGGACAGGGGGCTGGGGGCTTTCTCTGGGGCCAACGTCCTGACTTTC; CDR3aa: CASSVRDRGLGAFSGANVLTF
v_gene: TRBV20-1; j_gene: TRBJ2-2; len: 16; d_gene: TRBD2; abundance: NA; CDR3nt: TGCAGTGCTAGAGACTTAGCGGGAGCGGGCACCGGGGAGCTGTTTTTT; CDR3aa: CSARDLAGAGTGELFF
v_gene: TRBV4-3; j_gene: TRBJ2-7; len: 14; d_gene: NA; abundance: few; CDR3nt: TGCGCCAGCAGCCAGTGGGAGAGCTCCTACGAGCAGTACTTC; CDR3aa: CASSQWESSYEQYF
v_gene: TRBV6-1; j_gene: TRBJ1-5; len: 18; d_gene: NA; abundance: NA; CDR3nt: TGTGCCGGCAGTGACGCTAGGGCGGGGGGTTATAGCAATCAGCCCCAGCATTTT; CDR3aa: CAGSDARAGGYSNQPQHF
v_gene: TRBV30; j_gene: TRBJ1-6; len: 13; d_gene: NA; abundance: few; CDR3nt: TGTGCCTGGACGGGCTCCTATAATTCACCCCTCCACTTT; CDR3aa: CAWTGSYNSPLHF
v_gene: TRBV19; j_gene: TRBJ2-3; len: 15; d_gene: NA; abundance: few; CDR3nt: TGTGCCAGTAGTATAGGGGGACACCTGACAGATACGCAGTATTTT; CDR3aa: CASSIGGHLTDTQYF
v_gene: TRBV7-3; j_gene: TRBJ2-3; len: 13; d_gene: NA; abundance: NA; CDR3nt: TGTGCCAGCAGCTCCGGGACGGACAATACGCAGTATTTT; CDR3aa: CASSSGTDNTQYF
v_gene: TRBV12-3/TRBV12-4; j_gene: TRBJ1-2; len: 14; d_gene: TRBD1; abundance: NA; CDR3nt: TGTGCCAGCAGTTTTGTGGACAGGGTGGATGGCTACACCTTC; CDR3aa: CASSFVDRVDGYTF
v_gene: TRBV5-1; j_gene: TRBJ1-4; len: 14; d_gene: NA; abundance: NA; CDR3nt: TGCGCCAGCAGCTTGACGCAGCCGATTGGAAAACTGTTTTTT; CDR3aa: CASSLTQPIGKLFF
v_gene: TRBV5-1; j_gene: TRBJ2-1; len: 12; d_gene: TRBD1; abundance: NA; CDR3nt: TGCGCCAGCAGCTTGAGGGGGCTAGAGCAGTTCTTC; CDR3aa: CASSLRGLEQFF
v_gene: TRBV2; j_gene: TRBJ2-5; len: 15; d_gene: TRBD2; abundance: few; CDR3nt: TGTGCCAGCAGTAGCCAACTAGCGGGAGGGGAGACCCAGTACTTC; CDR3aa: CASSSQLAGGETQYF
v_gene: TRBV27; j_gene: TRBJ2-2; len: 17; d_gene: TRBD1; abundance: few; CDR3nt: TGTGCCAGCAGCTGGGGTTTGGACAGGGTATTCACCGGGGAGCTGTTTTTT; CDR3aa: CASSWGLDRVFTGELFF